The rows below give T cell receptor beta chains drawn from one sample of a study of breast tumors, draining lymph nodes, adjacent tissues. TCRdb re-called the multiplex PCR reads through MiXCR, storing one row per CDR3 protein. The sample comprises about 230,000 distinct CDR3 sequences, about 30% of which are singletons, and 1.2% to 1.5% rests with the top ten. Sequencing was performed on axillary lymph node tissue. Receptors were obtained from a female donor with breast cancer. Some clones in this sample may be carry-over from other donors' samples. Both conserved end residues are part of each CDR3. Each record gives: clone size, D gene, V gene, J gene, CDR3 protein, CDR3 DNA. A D gene is named only where the DNA matches it firmly. The listing skips clone size in some rows; elsewhere it reads once, few, many or a size class.

abundance: once
d_gene: .
v_gene: TRBV7-9
j_gene: TRBJ1-2
CDR3aa: CASSTEEWFPNSGHTF
CDR3nt: TGTGCCAGCAGCACGGAGGAATGGTTTCCCAATTCTGGCCACACCTTC

abundance: few
d_gene: .
v_gene: TRBV6-6
j_gene: TRBJ1-5
CDR3aa: CASSERLGPTNQPQHF
CDR3nt: TGTGCCAGCAGTGAACGGTTAGGGCCTACCAATCAGCCCCAGCATTTT

abundance: many
d_gene: .
v_gene: TRBV3-1
j_gene: TRBJ1-4
CDR3aa: CASSQELGPNEKLFF
CDR3nt: TGTGCCAGCAGCCAAGAGCTGGGCCCCAATGAAAAACTGTTTTTT

abundance: few
d_gene: .
v_gene: TRBV11-2
j_gene: TRBJ2-1
CDR3aa: CASSLGRQASYNEQFF
CDR3nt: TGTGCCAGCAGCTTAGGGCGACAGGCCTCCTACAATGAGCAGTTCTTC

abundance: .
d_gene: .
v_gene: TRBV5-1
j_gene: TRBJ1-4
CDR3aa: CASSLAATNEKLFF
CDR3nt: TGCGCCAGCAGCTTGGCGGCCACTAATGAAAAACTGTTTTTT

abundance: many
d_gene: .
v_gene: TRBV3-2
j_gene: TRBJ2-5
CDR3aa: CASSQDGETSGGLETQYF
CDR3nt: TGTGCCAGCAGCCAAGATGGTGAAACTAGCGGTGGATTAGAGACCCAGTACTTC

abundance: once
d_gene: .
v_gene: TRBV7-9
j_gene: TRBJ2-3
CDR3aa: CASSPEGSGTDTQYF
CDR3nt: TGTGCCAGCAGCCCCGAGGGATCCGGCACAGATACGCAGTATTTT

abundance: .
d_gene: TRBD2
v_gene: TRBV2
j_gene: TRBJ2-1
CDR3aa: CASSFNSGSYEQFF
CDR3nt: TGTGCCAGCAGCTTTAATAGCGGGAGTTATGAGCAGTTCTTC

abundance: many
d_gene: .
v_gene: TRBV20-1
j_gene: TRBJ1-2
CDR3aa: CSARDNGGANYGYTF
CDR3nt: TGCAGTGCTAGAGATAATGGGGGTGCGAACTATGGCTACACCTTC

abundance: .
d_gene: TRBD2
v_gene: TRBV12-3/TRBV12-4
j_gene: TRBJ2-3
CDR3aa: CASSHPGLASLYSTDTQYF
CDR3nt: TGTGCCAGCAGCCACCCGGGACTAGCGAGTCTTTATTCCACAGATACGCAGTATTTT

abundance: .
d_gene: TRBD1
v_gene: TRBV15
j_gene: TRBJ1-2
CDR3aa: CTTSRGRDSLYGYTF
CDR3nt: TGTACCACCAGCAGAGGTCGGGACAGCTTATATGGCTACACCTTC

abundance: once
d_gene: .
v_gene: TRBV11-2
j_gene: TRBJ2-7
CDR3aa: CASSIGNSSEQYF
CDR3nt: TGTGCCAGCAGCATAGGCAACTCCTCCGAGCAGTACTTC

abundance: .
d_gene: .
v_gene: TRBV7-8
j_gene: TRBJ2-3
CDR3aa: CASSPSWVQEGTDPQYF
CDR3nt: TGTGCCAGCAGCCCGAGTTGGGTTCAGGAAGGCACAGATCCGCAGTATTTT

abundance: .
d_gene: .
v_gene: TRBV20-1
j_gene: TRBJ2-2
CDR3aa: CSAPGIGPGELPF
CDR3nt: TGCAGTGCCCCAGGGATCGGACCCGGGGAGCTGCCTTTT

abundance: few
d_gene: .
v_gene: TRBV6-5
j_gene: TRBJ1-5
CDR3aa: CASSLLQGWGQPQHF
CDR3nt: TGTGCCAGCAGTCTACTCCAGGGGTGGGGTCAGCCCCAGCATTTT

abundance: .
d_gene: TRBD1
v_gene: TRBV6-5
j_gene: TRBJ1-4
CDR3aa: CAGRQTGTVNEKLFF
CDR3nt: TGTGCCGGCAGGCAGACCGGGACAGTCAATGAAAAACTGTTTTTT

abundance: few
d_gene: .
v_gene: TRBV7-9
j_gene: TRBJ1-1
CDR3aa: CASSSPWQGSGTEAFF
CDR3nt: TGTGCCAGCAGCTCCCCGTGGCAGGGGAGTGGGACTGAAGCTTTCTTT

abundance: .
d_gene: .
v_gene: TRBV5-1
j_gene: TRBJ2-5
CDR3aa: CASRTPWRTQYF
CDR3nt: TGCGCCAGCAGAACCCCATGGCGGACCCAGTACTTC

abundance: .
d_gene: .
v_gene: TRBV5-1
j_gene: TRBJ2-2
CDR3aa: CASILGELFF
CDR3nt: TGCGCCAGCATCCTCGGGGAGCTGTTTTTT

abundance: many
d_gene: .
v_gene: TRBV7-2
j_gene: TRBJ2-7
CDR3aa: CASRNILASYEQYF
CDR3nt: TGTGCCAGCAGAAATATTTTAGCTTCCTACGAGCAGTACTTC

abundance: few
d_gene: .
v_gene: TRBV9
j_gene: TRBJ1-1
CDR3aa: CASSVVGARNTEAFF
CDR3nt: TGTGCCAGCAGTGTGGTTGGGGCTAGGAACACTGAAGCTTTCTTT

abundance: few
d_gene: TRBD2
v_gene: TRBV5-4
j_gene: TRBJ2-3
CDR3aa: CASSLYSASGSSDTQYF
CDR3nt: TGTGCCAGCAGCTTGTACTCGGCTAGCGGGAGTTCTGATACGCAGTATTTT

abundance: many
d_gene: TRBD1
v_gene: TRBV20-1
j_gene: TRBJ1-2
CDR3aa: CSALRDRANYGYTF
CDR3nt: TGCAGTGCTCTCCGGGACAGGGCTAACTATGGCTACACCTTC

abundance: .
d_gene: .
v_gene: TRBV2
j_gene: TRBJ2-3
CDR3aa: CASSSGQLRTDTQYF
CDR3nt: TGTGCCAGCAGTTCTGGACAGCTCCGCACAGATACGCAGTATTTT

abundance: many
d_gene: .
v_gene: TRBV29-1
j_gene: TRBJ2-1
CDR3aa: CSVQIRTYYNEQFF
CDR3nt: TGCAGCGTGCAAATCCGGACCTATTACAATGAGCAGTTCTTC

abundance: many
d_gene: .
v_gene: TRBV11-3
j_gene: TRBJ2-1
CDR3aa: CASSFRDYNEQFF
CDR3nt: TGTGCCAGCAGCTTCCGGGACTACAATGAGCAGTTCTTC

abundance: .
d_gene: .
v_gene: TRBV6-1
j_gene: TRBJ1-6
CDR3aa: CASSPPRIYLNSPLHF
CDR3nt: TGTGCCAGCAGTCCCCCCCGGATCTATCTGAATTCACCCCTCCACTTT

abundance: few
d_gene: .
v_gene: TRBV11-2
j_gene: TRBJ2-1
CDR3aa: CASSLTNNEQFF
CDR3nt: TGTGCCAGCAGCTTGACAAACAATGAGCAGTTCTTC

abundance: once
d_gene: .
v_gene: TRBV5-1
j_gene: TRBJ1-6
CDR3aa: CASSLEAGSPLHF
CDR3nt: TGCGCCAGCAGCTTGGAGGCAGGTTCACCCCTCCACTTT

abundance: few
d_gene: .
v_gene: TRBV11-3
j_gene: TRBJ1-1
CDR3aa: CASSLAAGSTEAFF
CDR3nt: TGTGCCAGCAGCTTAGCAGCCGGGTCCACTGAAGCTTTCTTT

abundance: many
d_gene: .
v_gene: TRBV24-1
j_gene: TRBJ2-5
CDR3aa: CATSGGDLFQETQYF
CDR3nt: TGTGCCACCAGTGGAGGGGACCTTTTCCAAGAGACCCAGTACTTC

abundance: many
d_gene: TRBD1
v_gene: TRBV19
j_gene: TRBJ1-5
CDR3aa: CASSIGTGMGQPQHF
CDR3nt: TGTGCCAGTAGTATAGGGACAGGGATGGGACAGCCCCAGCATTTT

abundance: many
d_gene: .
v_gene: TRBV7-2
j_gene: TRBJ2-1
CDR3aa: CASSPGSGDNEQFF
CDR3nt: TGTGCCTCATCGCCCGGGAGTGGGGACAATGAGCAGTTCTTC

abundance: .
d_gene: TRBD2
v_gene: TRBV2
j_gene: TRBJ2-5
CDR3aa: CASSRTSGIQETQYF
CDR3nt: TGTGCCAGCAGTAGGACTAGCGGAATCCAAGAGACCCAGTACTTC

abundance: many
d_gene: TRBD2
v_gene: TRBV5-1
j_gene: TRBJ2-3
CDR3aa: CASSLETSGFHTDTQYF
CDR3nt: TGCGCCAGCAGCTTGGAGACTAGCGGGTTTCACACAGATACGCAGTATTTT

abundance: many
d_gene: TRBD1
v_gene: TRBV20-1
j_gene: TRBJ2-2
CDR3aa: CSARRGGAVNTGELFF
CDR3nt: TGCAGTGCTAGACGAGGGGGCGCTGTGAACACCGGGGAGCTGTTTTTT

abundance: many
d_gene: .
v_gene: TRBV19
j_gene: TRBJ1-1
CDR3aa: CACLKAPEAFF
CDR3nt: TGTGCCTGCCTAAAGGCCCCGGAAGCTTTCTTT

abundance: .
d_gene: TRBD2
v_gene: TRBV5-8
j_gene: TRBJ2-4
CDR3aa: CASSTSGAKNIQYF
CDR3nt: TGTGCCAGCAGTACTAGCGGCGCCAAAAACATTCAGTACTTC

abundance: many
d_gene: TRBD2
v_gene: TRBV6-1
j_gene: TRBJ2-5
CDR3aa: CASSYSGYQETQYF
CDR3nt: TGTGCCAGCAGCTATAGCGGGTACCAAGAGACCCAGTACTTC

abundance: few
d_gene: .
v_gene: TRBV5-1
j_gene: TRBJ2-5
CDR3aa: CASSLDTKGHETQYF
CDR3nt: TGCGCCAGCAGCTTGGATACTAAGGGGCACGAGACCCAGTACTTC

abundance: many
d_gene: .
v_gene: TRBV19
j_gene: TRBJ2-5
CDR3aa: CASSQLGLTQETQYF
CDR3nt: TGTGCCAGTAGCCAATTGGGACTGACCCAAGAGACCCAGTACTTC

abundance: .
d_gene: .
v_gene: TRBV2
j_gene: TRBJ1-2
CDR3aa: CASTSGTTNYGYTF
CDR3nt: TGTGCCAGCACCTCAGGGACAACAAACTATGGCTACACCTTC

abundance: few
d_gene: TRBD1
v_gene: TRBV4-2
j_gene: TRBJ1-1
CDR3aa: CASSLRQGKNTEAFF
CDR3nt: TGTGCCAGCAGCCTAAGACAGGGCAAGAACACTGAAGCTTTCTTT

abundance: many
d_gene: .
v_gene: TRBV13
j_gene: TRBJ2-7
CDR3aa: CASSWDVEREQYF
CDR3nt: TGTGCCAGCAGCTGGGACGTGGAGCGGGAGCAGTACTTC

abundance: .
d_gene: .
v_gene: TRBV30
j_gene: TRBJ2-6
CDR3aa: CAWSVRGANVLTF
CDR3nt: TGTGCCTGGAGTGTACGAGGGGCCAACGTCCTGACTTTC

abundance: many
d_gene: .
v_gene: TRBV12-3/TRBV12-4
j_gene: TRBJ2-3
CDR3aa: CASSHGASGTDTQYF
CDR3nt: TGTGCCAGCAGCCACGGGGCCTCGGGTACAGATACGCAGTATTTT

abundance: many
d_gene: .
v_gene: TRBV9
j_gene: TRBJ2-3
CDR3aa: CASSVGGRVTDTQYF
CDR3nt: TGTGCCAGCAGCGTAGGGGGCAGGGTCACAGATACGCAGTATTTT

abundance: many
d_gene: TRBD2
v_gene: TRBV7-8
j_gene: TRBJ2-5
CDR3aa: CASSKREIGTQYF
CDR3nt: TGTGCCAGCAGTAAGCGGGAGATAGGGACCCAGTACTTC

abundance: many
d_gene: .
v_gene: TRBV7-2
j_gene: TRBJ2-5
CDR3aa: CASSLTGGGKTQYF
CDR3nt: TGTGCCAGCAGCCTAACTGGGGGGGGCAAGACCCAGTACTTC